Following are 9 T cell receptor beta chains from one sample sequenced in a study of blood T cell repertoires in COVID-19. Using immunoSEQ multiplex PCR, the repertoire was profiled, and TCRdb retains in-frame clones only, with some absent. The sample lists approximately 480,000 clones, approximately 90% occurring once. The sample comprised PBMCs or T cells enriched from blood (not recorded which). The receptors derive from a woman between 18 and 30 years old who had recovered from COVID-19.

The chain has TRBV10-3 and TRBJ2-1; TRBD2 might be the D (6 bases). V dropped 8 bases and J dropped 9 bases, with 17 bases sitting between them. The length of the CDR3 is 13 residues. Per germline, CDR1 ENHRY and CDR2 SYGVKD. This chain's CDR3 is CAIGRGSSGEQFF. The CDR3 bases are TGTGCCATCGGGCGGGGAAGTAGTGGTGAGCAGTTCTTC.

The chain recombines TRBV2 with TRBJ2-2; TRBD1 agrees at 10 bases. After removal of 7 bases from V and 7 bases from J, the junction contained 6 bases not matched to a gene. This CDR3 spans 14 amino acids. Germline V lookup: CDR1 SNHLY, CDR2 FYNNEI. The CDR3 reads CASIDRGRIGELFF. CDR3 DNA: TGTGCCAGCATCGACAGGGGGCGAATCGGGGAGCTGTTTTTT.

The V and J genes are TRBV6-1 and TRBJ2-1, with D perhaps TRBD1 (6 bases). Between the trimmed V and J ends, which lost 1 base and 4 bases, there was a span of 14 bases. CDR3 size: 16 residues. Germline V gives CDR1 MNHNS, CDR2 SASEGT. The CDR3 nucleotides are TGTGCCAGCAGTGAAGGAGAGGGCAGGGGTTACAATGAGCAGTTCTTC. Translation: CASSEGEGRGYNEQFF.

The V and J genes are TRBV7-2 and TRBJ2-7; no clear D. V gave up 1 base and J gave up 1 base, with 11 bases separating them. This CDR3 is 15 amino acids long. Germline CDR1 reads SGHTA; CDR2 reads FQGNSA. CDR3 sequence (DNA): TGTGCCAGCAGCTTAGAGAGAAGAGTTTCCTACGAGCAGTACTTC. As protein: CASSLERRVSYEQYF.

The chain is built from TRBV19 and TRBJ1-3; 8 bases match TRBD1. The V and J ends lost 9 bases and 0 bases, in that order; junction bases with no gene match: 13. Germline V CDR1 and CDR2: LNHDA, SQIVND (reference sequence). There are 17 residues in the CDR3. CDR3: CASRTGLLEDSGNTIYF. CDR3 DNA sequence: TGTGCCAGCAGGACAGGGTTATTGGAGGACTCTGGAAACACCATATATTTT.

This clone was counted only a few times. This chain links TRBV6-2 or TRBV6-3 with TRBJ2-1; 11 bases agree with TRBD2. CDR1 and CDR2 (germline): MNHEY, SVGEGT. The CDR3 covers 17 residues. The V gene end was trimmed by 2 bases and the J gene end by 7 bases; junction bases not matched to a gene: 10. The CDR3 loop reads CASSYPLHGTSGNEQFF. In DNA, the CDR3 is TGTGCCAGCAGTTACCCCCTTCATGGGACTAGCGGTAATGAGCAGTTCTTC.

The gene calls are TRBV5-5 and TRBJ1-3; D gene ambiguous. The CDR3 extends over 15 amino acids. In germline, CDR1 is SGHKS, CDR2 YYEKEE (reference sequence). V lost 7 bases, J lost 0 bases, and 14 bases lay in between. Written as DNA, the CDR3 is TGTGCCAGCGGCGATCTGAGGGTCTCTGGAAACACCATATATTTT. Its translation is CASGDLRVSGNTIYF.

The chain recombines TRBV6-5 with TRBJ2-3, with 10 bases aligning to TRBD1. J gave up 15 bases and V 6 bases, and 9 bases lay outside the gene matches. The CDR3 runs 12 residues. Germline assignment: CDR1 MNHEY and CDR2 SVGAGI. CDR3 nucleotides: TGTGCCAGCAGCTCCCCGGGACAGGGGAGATATTTT. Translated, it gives CASSSPGQGRYF.

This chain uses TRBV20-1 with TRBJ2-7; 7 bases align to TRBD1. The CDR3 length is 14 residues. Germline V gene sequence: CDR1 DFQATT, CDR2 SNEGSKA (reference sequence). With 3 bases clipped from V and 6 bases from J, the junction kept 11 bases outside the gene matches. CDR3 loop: CSASRGRILGEQYF. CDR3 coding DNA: TGCAGTGCTAGTAGGGGGCGCATTCTCGGCGAGCAGTACTTC.